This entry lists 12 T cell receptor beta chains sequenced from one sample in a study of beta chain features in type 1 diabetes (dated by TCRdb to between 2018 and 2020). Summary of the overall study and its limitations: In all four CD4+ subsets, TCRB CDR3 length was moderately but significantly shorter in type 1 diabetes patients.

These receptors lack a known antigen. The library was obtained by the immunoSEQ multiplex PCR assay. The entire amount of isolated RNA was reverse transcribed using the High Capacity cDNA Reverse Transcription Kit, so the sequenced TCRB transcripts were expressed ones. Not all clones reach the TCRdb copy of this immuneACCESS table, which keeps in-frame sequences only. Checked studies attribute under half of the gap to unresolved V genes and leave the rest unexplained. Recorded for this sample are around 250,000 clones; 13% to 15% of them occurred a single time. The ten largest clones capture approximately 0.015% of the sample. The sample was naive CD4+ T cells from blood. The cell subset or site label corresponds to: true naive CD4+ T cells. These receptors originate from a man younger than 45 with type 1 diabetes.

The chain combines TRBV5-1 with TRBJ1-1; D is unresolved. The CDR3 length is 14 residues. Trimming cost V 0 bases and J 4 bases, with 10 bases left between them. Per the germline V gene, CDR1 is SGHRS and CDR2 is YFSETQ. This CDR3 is CASSLGSYGTEAFF. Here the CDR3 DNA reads TGCGCCAGCAGCTTGGGCAGTTATGGCACTGAAGCTTTCTTT.

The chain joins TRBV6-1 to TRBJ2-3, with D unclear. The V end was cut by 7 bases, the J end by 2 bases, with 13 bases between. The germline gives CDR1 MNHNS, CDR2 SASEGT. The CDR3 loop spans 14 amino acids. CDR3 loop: CASTVGFFTDTQYF. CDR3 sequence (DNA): TGTGCCAGCACCGTCGGTTTTTTCACAGATACGCAGTATTTT.

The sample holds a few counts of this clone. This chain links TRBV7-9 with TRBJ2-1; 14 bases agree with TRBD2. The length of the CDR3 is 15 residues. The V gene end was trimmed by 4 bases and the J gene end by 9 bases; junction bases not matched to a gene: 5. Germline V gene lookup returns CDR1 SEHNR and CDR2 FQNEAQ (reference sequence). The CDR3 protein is CASSSGTSGRGEQFF. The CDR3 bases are TGTGCCAGCAGCTCCGGGACTAGCGGGAGAGGTGAGCAGTTCTTC. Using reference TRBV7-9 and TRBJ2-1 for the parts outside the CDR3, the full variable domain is DTGVSQNPRHKITKRGQNVTFRCDPISEHNRLYWYRQTLGQGPEFLTYFQNEAQLEKSRLLSDRFSAERPKGSFSTLEIQRTEQGDSAMYLCASSSGTSGRGEQFFGPGTRLTVL.

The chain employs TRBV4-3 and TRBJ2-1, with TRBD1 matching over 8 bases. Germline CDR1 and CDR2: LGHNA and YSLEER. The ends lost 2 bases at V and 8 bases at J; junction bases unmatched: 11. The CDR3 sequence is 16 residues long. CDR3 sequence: CASSQNRGKVGDEQFF. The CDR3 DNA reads TGCGCCAGCAGCCAAAACAGGGGGAAAGTCGGGGATGAGCAGTTCTTC.

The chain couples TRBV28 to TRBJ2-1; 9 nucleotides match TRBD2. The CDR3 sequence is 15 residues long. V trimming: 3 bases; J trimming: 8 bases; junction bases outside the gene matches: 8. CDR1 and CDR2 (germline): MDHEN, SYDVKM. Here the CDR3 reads CASSFLAGLAHEQFF. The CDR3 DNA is TGTGCCAGCAGTTTCCTAGCGGGACTAGCCCATGAGCAGTTCTTC.

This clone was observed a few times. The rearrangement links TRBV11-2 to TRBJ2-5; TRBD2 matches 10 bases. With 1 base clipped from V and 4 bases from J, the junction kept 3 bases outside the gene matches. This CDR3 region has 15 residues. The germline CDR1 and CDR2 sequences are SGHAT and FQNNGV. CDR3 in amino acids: CASSLVLAGAETQYF. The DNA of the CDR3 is TGTGCCAGCAGCTTAGTCCTAGCGGGAGCAGAGACCCAGTACTTC.

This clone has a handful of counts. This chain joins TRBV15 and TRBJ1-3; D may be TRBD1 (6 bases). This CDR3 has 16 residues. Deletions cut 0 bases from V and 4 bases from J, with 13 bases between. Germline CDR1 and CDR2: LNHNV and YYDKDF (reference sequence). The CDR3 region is CATSRDPAGAGNTIYF. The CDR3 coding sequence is TGTGCCACCAGCAGAGATCCGGCAGGGGCCGGAAACACCATATATTTT. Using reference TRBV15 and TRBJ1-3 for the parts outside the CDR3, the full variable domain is DAMVIQNPRYQVTQFGKPVTLSCSQTLNHNVMYWYQQKSSQAPKLLFHYYDKDFNNEADTPDNFQSRRPNTSFCFLDIRSPGLGDTAMYLCATSRDPAGAGNTIYFGEGSWLTVV.

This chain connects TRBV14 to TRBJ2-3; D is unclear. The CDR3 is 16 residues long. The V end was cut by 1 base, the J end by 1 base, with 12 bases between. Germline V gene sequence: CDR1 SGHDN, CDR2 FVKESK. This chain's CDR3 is CASSQGGSLGTDTQYF. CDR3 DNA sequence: TGTGCCAGCAGCCAAGGCGGCAGCCTAGGCACAGATACGCAGTATTTT.

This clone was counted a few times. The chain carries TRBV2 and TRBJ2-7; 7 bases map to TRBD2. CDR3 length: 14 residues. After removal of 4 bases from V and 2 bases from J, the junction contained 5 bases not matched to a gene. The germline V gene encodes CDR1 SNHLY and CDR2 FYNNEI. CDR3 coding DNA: TGTGCCAGCAGTGGGGAGCGGGGACCCTACGAGCAGTACTTC. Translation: CASSGERGPYEQYF.

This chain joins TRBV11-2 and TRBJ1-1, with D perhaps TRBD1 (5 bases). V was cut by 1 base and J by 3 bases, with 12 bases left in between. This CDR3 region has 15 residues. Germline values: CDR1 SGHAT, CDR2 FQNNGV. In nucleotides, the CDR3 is TGTGCCAGCAGCTTAGCCCAGGGTGGTTACACTGAAGCTTTCTTT. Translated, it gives CASSLAQGGYTEAFF. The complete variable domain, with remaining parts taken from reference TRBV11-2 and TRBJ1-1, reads EAGVAQSPRYKIIEKRQSVAFWCNPISGHATLYWYQQILGQGPKLLIQFQNNGVVDDSQLPKDRFSAERLKGVDSTLKIQPAKLEDSAVYLCASSLAQGGYTEAFFGQGTRLTVV.

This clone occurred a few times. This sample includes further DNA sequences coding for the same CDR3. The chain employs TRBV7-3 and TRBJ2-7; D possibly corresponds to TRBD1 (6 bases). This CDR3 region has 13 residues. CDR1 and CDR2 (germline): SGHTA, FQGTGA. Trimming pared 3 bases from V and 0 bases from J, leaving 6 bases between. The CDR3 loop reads CASSLDSSYEQYF. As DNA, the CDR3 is TGTGCCAGCAGCTTGGACAGCTCCTACGAGCAGTACTTC.

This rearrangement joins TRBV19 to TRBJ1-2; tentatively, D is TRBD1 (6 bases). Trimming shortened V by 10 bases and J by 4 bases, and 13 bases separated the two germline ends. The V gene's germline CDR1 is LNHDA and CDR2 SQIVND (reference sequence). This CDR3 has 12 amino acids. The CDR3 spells CATTDRFYGYTF. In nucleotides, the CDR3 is TGTGCCACAACGGACAGATTCTATGGCTACACCTTC. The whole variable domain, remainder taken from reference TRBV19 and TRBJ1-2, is DGGITQSPKYLFRKEGQNVTLSCEQNLNHDAMYWYRQDPGQGLRLIYYSQIVNDFQKGDIAEGYSVSREKKESFPLTVTSAQKNPTAFYLCATTDRFYGYTFGSGTRLTVV.